The 22 T cell receptor beta chains listed next were all sequenced from one sample in a study of cytomegalovirus exposure and HLA in healthy donors. Use of 60 Vbeta and 13 Jbeta primers characterized the PCR. Using immunoSEQ multiplex PCR, the repertoire was profiled, and TCRdb retains in-frame clones only, with some absent. The repertoire includes approximately 190,000 clones, 80% to 90% of them detected once, and over 1% sits in the top ten. Sequenced input: PBMCs. Receptor source: a young man in good health and CMV-seronegative.

Of note for this clone: One end of the junction fails to match germline, which may point to a read error. The chain couples TRBV7-9 to TRBJ2-7; D is ambiguous. The CDR3 totals 11 residues. Germline lookup yields CDR1 SEHNR and CDR2 FQNEAQ (reference sequence). The CDR3 DNA reads TGTTCCAGCAGCTTAGGCGTAGAGCAGTACTTC. Amino acid sequence: CSSSLGVEQYF.

The chain joins TRBV11-2 to TRBJ1-2; a weak D match, TRBD1 (5 bases). V was clipped by 5 bases and J by 5 bases, with 18 bases between them. The CDR3 totals 15 residues. CDR1 SGHAT and CDR2 FQNNGV come from the germline V gene. The CDR3 DNA reads TGTGCCAGCAGCCCCGGGCCAACGGGGGGTTATGGCTACACCTTC. It translates to CASSPGPTGGYGYTF.

This clone was recorded once. This sequence joins TRBV11-2 and TRBJ2-6, with D perhaps matching TRBD1 (6 bases). This CDR3 comprises 16 residues. V lost 10 bases and J 4 bases, leaving 20 bases between the germline ends. Germline V gene sequence: CDR1 SGHAT, CDR2 FQNNGV. The CDR3 here is CATEDRPKGGANVLTF. CDR3 DNA: TGTGCCACTGAGGACAGACCCAAGGGCGGGGCCAACGTCCTGACTTTC.

This chain connects TRBV18 to TRBJ1-2, with D tentatively TRBD1 (6 bases). V was clipped by 3 bases and J by 4 bases, with 9 bases between them. Germline lookup yields CDR1 KGHSH and CDR2 LQKENI. The CDR3 has 13 residues. CDR3 sequence (DNA): TGTGCCAGCTCACCCGGACAGTCCTATGGCTACACCTTC. Amino acid sequence: CASSPGQSYGYTF.

The chain carries TRBV6-1 and TRBJ1-4; no clear D. Trimming left V 3 bases short and J 5 bases short, with 7 bases between. This CDR3 region has 13 residues. The V gene's germline CDR1 is MNHNS and CDR2 SASEGT. Here the CDR3 reads CASSEARNEKLFF. The DNA of the CDR3 is TGTGCCAGCAGTGAGGCCCGAAATGAAAAACTGTTTTTT.

This rearrangement joins TRBV5-4 to TRBJ1-3; D not certain. Trimming left V 4 bases short and J 4 bases short, with 15 bases between. The CDR3 covers 15 residues. CDR1 and CDR2 (germline): SGHNT, YYREEE (reference sequence). The CDR3 DNA follows: TGTGCCAGCAGCCCTGGTGGCGGGGAGGGAAACACCATATATTTT. Translated: CASSPGGGEGNTIYF.

To note about this clone: This CDR3 is also generated by other DNA sequences in the sample. V is TRBV18 and J is TRBJ2-5; TRBD1 matches 8 bases. Unmatched junction bases numbered 5, after V lost 6 bases and J lost 5 bases. Germline V lookup: CDR1 KGHSH, CDR2 LQKENI. This CDR3 is 13 amino acids long. The CDR3 sequence: CASSKDREETQYF. The CDR3 nucleotides read TGTGCCAGCTCGAAGGACAGGGAGGAGACCCAGTACTTC.

The gene calls are TRBV16 and TRBJ1-3; D unresolved. V was cut by 0 bases and J by 2 bases, with 8 bases left in between. Germline V gene data show CDR1 as KGHSY and CDR2 as FQNENV. The CDR3 extends over 15 amino acids. The CDR3 here is CASSQSGLAGNTIYF. The CDR3 region has the DNA TGTGCCAGCAGCCAATCCGGTCTGGCTGGAAACACCATATATTTT.

The V gene is TRBV19, the J gene TRBJ1-1; 7 bases map to TRBD1. The germline gives CDR1 LNHDA, CDR2 SQIVND (reference sequence). This CDR3 is built from 12 residues. V was pared by 11 bases and J by 4 bases, with 7 bases of the junction left unmatched. CDR3 loop: CAVKQGGTEAFF. CDR3 DNA sequence: TGTGCCGTCAAGCAGGGGGGCACTGAAGCTTTCTTT.

The V call is TRBV29-1, the J call TRBJ1-2; the match to TRBD1 covers 8 bases. This CDR3 comprises 13 residues. V shed 7 bases, J shed 3 bases, and the junction held 7 bases outside the gene matches. CDR1 and CDR2 from the germline V gene are SQVTM and ANQGSEA. The CDR3 loop reads CSASRGQDYGYTF. CDR3 DNA: TGCAGCGCTTCCAGGGGGCAGGACTATGGCTACACCTTC. The full variable domain, rest sourced from reference TRBV29-1 and TRBJ1-2, is SAVISQKPSRDICQRGTSLTIQCQVDSQVTMMFWYRQQPGQSLTLIATANQGSEATYESGFVIDKFPISRPNLTFSTLTVSNMSPEDSSIYLCSASRGQDYGYTFGSGTRLTVV.

The chain combines TRBV6-1 with TRBJ2-1, with D perhaps matching TRBD2 (6 bases). CDR3 size: 14 residues. V was clipped by 6 bases and J by 0 bases, with 9 bases between them. The V gene's germline CDR1 is MNHNS and CDR2 SASEGT. CDR3 in amino acids: CASRTRGSYNEQFF. CDR3 nucleotides: TGTGCCAGCAGGACTAGGGGCTCCTACAATGAGCAGTTCTTC.

The chain recombines TRBV6-4 with TRBJ1-4; no clear D. This CDR3 contains 15 residues. Germline V gene data show CDR1 as MRHNA and CDR2 as SNTAGT. V was clipped by 0 bases and J by 8 bases, with 13 bases between them. The CDR3 sequence: CASSDSATGPEKLFF. The CDR3 nucleotides read TGTGCCAGCAGTGACTCTGCGACGGGTCCAGAAAAACTGTTTTTT.

The rearrangement links TRBV4-1 to TRBJ2-7, with D hard to call. V dropped 1 base and J dropped 7 bases, with 17 bases sitting between them. The CDR3 covers 15 residues. The V gene's germline CDR1 is MGHRA and CDR2 YSYEKL. CDR3 protein: CASSQAPSPLWEQYF. The CDR3 region has the DNA TGCGCCAGCAGCCAAGCCCCGAGCCCCCTGTGGGAGCAGTACTTC.

The chain couples TRBV6-1 to TRBJ2-3; D unclear. V was trimmed by 5 bases and J by 5 bases, leaving 8 bases between them. The CDR3 loop spans 12 amino acids. CDR1 MNHNS and CDR2 SASEGT come from the germline V gene. The CDR3 reads CASSLRLDTQYF. CDR3 bases: TGTGCCAGCAGTTTGAGGTTAGATACGCAGTATTTT.

A few counts support this clone. V usage is TRBV9 and J usage is TRBJ1-1; no clear D. V was trimmed by 0 bases and J by 1 base, leaving 7 bases between them. The CDR3 is made up of 14 amino acids. The V gene's germline CDR1 is SGDLS and CDR2 YYNGEE. The CDR3: CASSVGHQNTEAFF. CDR3 bases: TGTGCCAGCAGCGTAGGACACCAGAACACTGAAGCTTTCTTT.

The V gene is TRBV9, the J gene TRBJ2-5; no reliable D call. The CDR3 has 15 amino acids. Trimming took off 3 bases at V and 7 bases at J, with 19 bases between the two ends. Germline V gives CDR1 SGDLS, CDR2 YYNGEE. The DNA of the CDR3 is TGTGCCAGCAGCGCCCTTTTGGGCCCCCCATCGACCCAGTACTTC. This codes for CASSALLGPPSTQYF.

This sequence joins TRBV5-4 and TRBJ1-4; 9 bases are a match to TRBD1. CDR3 size: 15 residues. Germline trimming cut 3 bases from V and 3 bases from J; bases unmatched to any gene: 3. The germline gives CDR1 SGHNT, CDR2 YYREEE (reference sequence). CDR3 residues: CASSSRDRANEKLFF. CDR3 sequence (DNA): TGTGCCAGCAGCTCCCGGGACAGGGCTAATGAAAAACTGTTTTTT.

The chain links TRBV19 to TRBJ1-1; TRBD1 might be the D (6 bases). The V gene's germline CDR1 is LNHDA and CDR2 SQIVND (reference sequence). The CDR3 contains 14 residues. With 7 bases removed from V and 0 bases from J, the gap between germline ends came to 12 bases. Here the CDR3 reads CASTPGGMNTEAFF. CDR3 coding DNA: TGTGCCAGTACCCCGGGGGGCATGAACACTGAAGCTTTCTTT.

The gene calls are TRBV6-5 and TRBJ2-1, with D perhaps TRBD1 (5 bases). V lost 6 bases and J 5 bases, leaving 11 bases between the germline ends. The CDR3 spans 13 residues. CDR1 is MNHEY, CDR2 SVGAGI, per germline. The DNA of the CDR3 is TGTGCCAGCAGATGGACACCGAACAATGAGCAGTTCTTC. Residues: CASRWTPNNEQFF.

The chain links TRBV4-2 to TRBJ1-2, with 8 bases matching TRBD1. This CDR3 is 14 amino acids long. CDR1 is LGHNA, CDR2 YNFKEQ, per germline. The junction had 5 bases not matched to a gene; V was cut back by 1 base and J by 7 bases. The CDR3, as DNA: TGTGCCAGCAGCCAAGTAGGACAGGGTGGTGGCTACACCTTC. Its translation is CASSQVGQGGGYTF.

This chain connects TRBV6-5 to TRBJ2-5; TRBD2 might be the D (5 bases). The V gene lost 2 bases and the J gene lost 4 bases, with 11 bases spanning the gap. The CDR3 contains 14 residues. From germline, CDR1 is MNHEY and CDR2 SVGAGI. Written as DNA, the CDR3 is TGTGCCAGCAGTTACCTGGGGAGCGGAGAGACCCAGTACTTC. It yields the protein CASSYLGSGETQYF.

The chain has TRBV2 and TRBJ2-1, with 10 bases that match TRBD1. Germline-derived CDR1 and CDR2 are SNHLY and FYNNEI. The CDR3 is 11 amino acids. The V segment lost 7 bases and the J segment 15 bases; nucleotides outside the gene matches: 6. The CDR3 nucleotides are TGTGCCAGCAAAGTGGGGGACAGGGGGTTCTTC. It translates to CASKVGDRGFF.